This T cell receptor (delta chain) comes out of a study of in vitro expanded adult blood gammadelta T cells (dated by TCRdb to the early 2020s). A note on the overall study: Sort purities ranging from 94.4% to 100% Vgamma9Vdelta2 cells among T cells were obtained. The study compared the TCR repertoire of Vgamma9Vdelta2 T cells expanded in vitro with a mistletoe-extract drug against those expanded with HMBPP or zoledronate. The TCR repertoire analysis included three subjects. Cells from each donor were stimulated separately with HMBPP, zoledronate or AbnobaViscum P, and the TRG and TRD CDR3 repertoires were sequenced for each condition.

The sample holds a few counts of this clone. This clone's antigen is unknown. A read error may be the cause here, since a much bigger clone is one base away. This sample includes further DNA sequences coding for the same CDR3. Overall results and qualifications from the work: The TRDV2 repertoire shared between treatments was private to each donor, and multidimensional scaling clustered TRD repertoires by subject rather than stimulant. Top TRGV9 CDR3 clonotypes were largely public, being shared across donors and across all three stimulation conditions. CDR3 length, diversity and J usage of AbnobaViscum P-expanded Vgamma9Vdelta2 repertoires were found to be similar to those of HMBPP- and zoledronate-expanded repertoires, which suggested a polyclonal response. Every repertoire came from in vitro expanded cultures of healthy donor cells rather than from mistletoe-treated patients.

Taken from cysteine to phenylalanine, the CDR3 has 18 residues. The CDR3 DNA has 54 bases and is translated from base 1. Sequences GEAIGNYY (CDR1) and EKD (CDR2) are obtained from the germline V gene. Libraries came from 5' RACE. For each sample, RNA was extracted from about 10,000 sorted cells with the RNeasy Micro Kit. To build the libraries, template-switch reverse transcription was performed and then the CDR3gamma and CDR3delta regions were amplified by PCR. Sequencing of the amplicons was done on an Illumina MiSeq with the V2 300 kit, which yielded 150 bp paired-end reads. From the authors' description of their analysis: FastQC version 0.11.8 was used to check read quality. CDR3 sequences were built by aligning reads to GenBank TRG or TRD reference genes using MiXCR version 3.0.3. MiXCR was run with default parameters, except that TRDD assembly used 3 consecutive nucleotides instead of 5. VDJtools version 1.2.1 with default settings was used for the repertoire analyses, which included normalized Shannon-Wiener diversity, clonotype tracking and multidimensional scaling. Out-of-frame CDR3 sequences and those containing stop codons were excluded from analysis. Clone calls in TCRdb were regenerated from the public reads with CATT, after which identical DNA sequences shared one row. These V and J calls originate from TCRdb's pipeline instead of the authors' own analysis. The sample data list about 500 delta-chain clones, and roughly 35% of these were observed just once. 39% of the sample lies in the top ten.

The sample's treatment or condition label, in plain terms: aminobisphosphonate causing endogenous IPP accumulation, 0.8 to 1 uM. After expansion, live CD3+ TCRgammadelta+ Vgamma9+ Vdelta2+ T cells were FACS-sorted on a FACS Aria III. Before expansion, PBMC were pulsed with approximately 0.9 uM zoledronate for one day and were then washed three times. The cultures were expanded for 14 days, and IL-2 was added again every 3 to 4 days. Following the one-day stimulant pulse, cells were washed three times and were subsequently cultured in medium containing 95 to 100 U/mL IL-2. Before culture, peripheral blood mononuclear cells were isolated using Lymphoprep gradient centrifugation and then cryopreserved in liquid nitrogen.

The chain uses TRDV2 and TRDJ3, and 9 junction bases match TRDD3. This TCR came from an adult in good health. The specimen was gamma-delta T cells from peripheral blood expanded in culture, collected from an in vitro culture stimulated with zoledronate. The DNA is TGTGCCTGTGACACTGGGGATACGCTCTCCTGGGACACTCGACAGATGTTTTTC. Its translation is CACDTGDTLSWDTRQMFF.